A single sample is the source of the 20 T cell receptor beta chains below, sequenced in a study of cytomegalovirus exposure and HLA in healthy donors. With 60 Vbeta and 13 Jbeta primers, the PCR was carried out. Some clones are missing from TCRdb's copy, which holds only in-frame ones; the method was immunoSEQ multiplex PCR. The sample lists about 120,000 clones, 55% to 75% occurring once. Sample: PBMCs. These receptor sequences come from a woman in her thirties or forties in good health and CMV-seropositive.

CDR3 protein: CASSGGVAGLMDTQYF. CDR3 DNA sequence: TGTGCCAGCAGTGGGGGGGTGGCGGGTCTTATGGATACGCAGTATTTT. The chain employs TRBV25-1 and TRBJ2-3, with D maybe TRBD2 (6 bases). Between the trimmed V and J ends, which lost 4 bases and 6 bases, there was a span of 20 bases. The CDR3 runs 16 residues. Germline CDR1 is MGHDK and CDR2 is SYGVNS.

The count of this clone is one. V is TRBV6-5 and J is TRBJ1-5; D is unresolved. The CDR3 is 14 amino acids. Germline V gene sequence: CDR1 MNHEY, CDR2 SVGAGI. V lost 0 bases and J 9 bases, leaving 12 bases between the germline ends. CDR3 sequence: CASSYSGAGGPQHF. The CDR3 DNA reads TGTGCCAGCAGTTACTCTGGCGCCGGAGGGCCCCAGCATTTT.

The gene calls are TRBV5-6 and TRBJ2-5; D unresolved. TRBJ2-7 matches the DNA end more closely, so the J call is doubtful. The CDR3 length is 11 residues. Germline lookup yields CDR1 SGHDT and CDR2 YYEEEE. The CDR3 reads CASSWNYEQYF. CDR3 coding DNA: TGTGCCAGCAGCTGGAACTACGAGCAGTACTTC.

In this sample, this clone turned up a few times. The chain links TRBV6-5 to TRBJ1-5; tentative D call: TRBD1 (5 bases). The CDR3 runs to 14 residues. Germline V gene data show CDR1 as MNHEY and CDR2 as SVGAGI. V lost 6 bases, J lost 1 base, and 10 bases lay in between. The CDR3 region has the DNA TGTGCCAGCAGGGCGGGACGGAGCAATCAGCCCCAGCATTTT. Translation gives CASRAGRSNQPQHF.

This chain joins TRBV7-8 and TRBJ2-7; the D gene is possibly TRBD1 (5 bases). There are 13 residues in the CDR3. Germline values: CDR1 SGHVS, CDR2 FQNEAQ. V shed 6 bases and J shed 0 bases, with 9 bases lying between them. The CDR3, as DNA: TGTGCCAGCAGTTCAGGGAACTCCTACGAGCAGTACTTC. This gives the protein CASSSGNSYEQYF.

V usage is TRBV7-2 and J usage is TRBJ1-3; tentatively, D is TRBD1 (5 bases). Germline CDR1 reads SGHTA; CDR2 reads FQGNSA. There are 15 residues in the CDR3. V lost 3 bases and J lost 0, with 9 bases in between. The chain's CDR3 is CASSFQGGSGNTIYF. DNA of the CDR3: TGTGCCAGCAGCTTTCAGGGTGGCTCTGGAAACACCATATATTTT.

The V call is TRBV6-5, the J call TRBJ1-4; 7 bases are shared with TRBD1. The CDR3 runs to 16 residues. Losses at the gene ends were 2 bases for V and 4 bases for J; bases not matched to a gene: 7. Germline CDR1 and CDR2: MNHEY and SVGAGI. CDR3: CASSYIRTGLNEKLFF. The CDR3 nucleotides are TGTGCCAGCAGTTACATTAGGACAGGCCTTAATGAAAAACTGTTTTTT.

The chain joins TRBV6-5 to TRBJ1-1, with TRBD1 identical over 8 bases. V lost 4 bases and J lost 5; bases outside the gene matches: 6. The CDR3 consists of 14 residues. Germline-derived CDR1 and CDR2 are MNHEY and SVGAGI. Here the CDR3 reads CASSSRQGKTEAFF. CDR3 DNA sequence: TGTGCCAGCAGTTCGAGACAGGGGAAAACTGAAGCTTTCTTT.

The rearrangement joins TRBV7-9 to TRBJ1-2; 7 nucleotides match TRBD1. Trimming cost V 2 bases and J 2 bases; bases outside gene matches: 14. This CDR3 has 18 amino acids. CDR1 and CDR2 from the germline V gene are SEHNR and FQNEAQ (reference sequence). CDR3 in amino acids: CASSLSPALSDRNYGYTF. CDR3 nucleotide sequence: TGTGCCAGCAGCTTATCCCCCGCCCTTTCGGACAGGAACTATGGCTACACCTTC.

This clone was counted between two and nine times. The chain couples TRBV6-6 to TRBJ2-5; TRBD2 agrees at 8 bases. Germline V lookup: CDR1 MNHNY, CDR2 SVGAGI (reference sequence). Losses at the gene ends were 5 bases for V and 4 bases for J; bases not matched to a gene: 9. This CDR3 is 15 amino acids long. CDR3 sequence (DNA): TGTGCCAGCAGTCTTCTCGGGGGGGCCGGAGAGACCCAGTACTTC. Translated: CASSLLGGAGETQYF.

The gene calls are TRBV2 and TRBJ1-1, with D possibly TRBD1 on 5 matching bases. V gave up 8 bases and J gave up 9 bases, with 16 bases separating them. Germline CDR1 and CDR2: SNHLY and FYNNEI. The CDR3 consists of 12 residues. CDR3 in amino acids: CASGAGDGKAFF. The CDR3 nucleotides read TGTGCCAGCGGGGCTGGAGACGGTAAAGCTTTCTTT.

V is TRBV11-2 and J is TRBJ1-2; D possibly corresponds to TRBD1 (5 bases). The germline V gene encodes CDR1 SGHAT and CDR2 FQNNGV. V was clipped by 2 bases and J by 4 bases, with 11 bases between them. This CDR3 comprises 14 residues. Here the CDR3 DNA reads TGTGCCAGCAGCTTATTTTCGGGGGGCTATGGCTACACCTTC. Translation: CASSLFSGGYGYTF.

The chain joins TRBV15 to TRBJ1-2; 7 nucleotides match TRBD1. V was clipped by 4 bases and J by 13 bases; unmatched bases: 12. CDR3 length: 13 amino acids. From germline, CDR1 is LNHNV and CDR2 YYDKDF (reference sequence). CDR3 amino acids: CATSNWDRLASTF. As DNA, the CDR3 is TGTGCCACCAGCAACTGGGACAGACTTGCATCCACCTTC.

This sequence joins TRBV5-1 and TRBJ1-1, with a tentative D call TRBD1 (6 bases). The CDR3 contains 15 residues. Trimming removed 2 bases at V and 2 bases at J, with 13 bases between. Germline CDR1 reads SGHRS; CDR2 reads YFSETQ. The CDR3 bases are TGCGCCAGCAGCTTCGGGAACAGGGATAACACTGAAGCTTTCTTT. Its protein product is CASSFGNRDNTEAFF.

The V and J genes are TRBV12-5 and TRBJ2-7; 11 positions match TRBD2. Germline CDR1 reads LGHNT; CDR2 reads FRNRAP. The CDR3 covers 21 residues. Losses at the gene ends were 0 bases for V and 6 bases for J; bases not matched to a gene: 22. The CDR3 protein is CASGLVNRWASGGPGGFEQYF. CDR3 in DNA: TGTGCTAGTGGTTTGGTAAATCGCTGGGCTAGCGGGGGGCCAGGGGGTTTCGAGCAGTACTTC.

This clone was observed a single time. This chain connects TRBV4-2 to TRBJ1-4, with 10 nucleotides matching TRBD1. In germline, CDR1 is LGHNA, CDR2 YNFKEQ. The V and J ends lost 4 bases and 7 bases, in that order; junction bases with no gene match: 3. The CDR3 sequence is 14 residues long. The CDR3 DNA follows: TGTGCCAGCAGCCTCCGGGACAGGGGTGAAAAACTGTTTTTT. This codes for CASSLRDRGEKLFF.

In this sample, this clone turned up a few times. V and J are TRBV6-1 and TRBJ1-4; D not certain. Between the trimmed V and J ends, which lost 5 bases and 4 bases, there was a span of 11 bases. The CDR3 has 14 amino acids. Germline V gene sequence: CDR1 MNHNS, CDR2 SASEGT. Here the CDR3 reads CASSLDRHNEKLFF. Written as DNA, the CDR3 is TGTGCCAGCAGTCTAGACCGCCATAATGAAAAACTGTTTTTT.

With respect to this clone: An end of the junction does not agree with germline; a read error may underlie this. The J gene is TRBJ2-4, the V gene TRBV2, with 11 bases aligning to TRBD2. CDR1 is SNHLY, CDR2 FYNNEI, per germline. This CDR3 has 13 residues. The CDR3, as DNA: TGTGCCAGCAGTGAACTAGCGGGGGGCGATTCGAACTTC. It yields the protein CASSELAGGDSNF. Filled out from reference TRBV2 and TRBJ2-4, the complete variable domain reads EPEVTQTPSHQVTQMGQEVILRCVPISNHLYFYWYRQILGQKVEFLVSFYNNEISEKSEIFDDQFSVERPDGSNFTLKIRSTKLEDSAMYFCASSELAGGDSNFGAGTRLSVL.

CDR3 in amino acids: CASSPGRTSENEQFF. CDR3 coding DNA: TGTGCCAGCAGCCCCGGAAGGACTAGCGAAAATGAGCAGTTCTTC. The rearrangement joins TRBV4-2 to TRBJ2-1; TRBD2 matches 9 bases. Germline V gives CDR1 LGHNA, CDR2 YNFKEQ. This CDR3 comprises 15 residues. Losses at the gene ends were 4 bases for V and 7 bases for J; bases not matched to a gene: 8.

V is TRBV5-6 and J is TRBJ1-6; D is ambiguous. V lost 0 bases and J 0 bases, leaving 7 bases between the germline ends. This CDR3 has 16 amino acids. Per germline, CDR1 SGHDT and CDR2 YYEEEE. The CDR3 spells CASSLGGSSYNSPLHF. CDR3 nucleotide sequence: TGTGCCAGCAGCTTGGGTGGGAGCTCCTATAATTCACCCCTCCACTTT.